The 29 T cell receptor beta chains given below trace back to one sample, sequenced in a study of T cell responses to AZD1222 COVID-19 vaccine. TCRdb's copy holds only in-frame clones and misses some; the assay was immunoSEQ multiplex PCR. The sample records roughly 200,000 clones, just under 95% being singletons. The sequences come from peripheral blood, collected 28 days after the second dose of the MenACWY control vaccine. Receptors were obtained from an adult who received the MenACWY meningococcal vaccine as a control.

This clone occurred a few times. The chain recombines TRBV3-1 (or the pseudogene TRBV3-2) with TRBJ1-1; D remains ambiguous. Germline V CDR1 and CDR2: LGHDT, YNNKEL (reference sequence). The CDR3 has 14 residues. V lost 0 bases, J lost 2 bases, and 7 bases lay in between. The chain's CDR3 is CASSQDWANTEAFF. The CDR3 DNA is TGTGCCAGCAGCCAAGATTGGGCTAACACTGAAGCTTTCTTT.

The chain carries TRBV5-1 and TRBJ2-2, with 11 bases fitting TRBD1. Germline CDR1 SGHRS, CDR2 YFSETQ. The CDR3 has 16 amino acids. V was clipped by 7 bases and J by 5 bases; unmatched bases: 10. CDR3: CASLDPGTGGTGELFF. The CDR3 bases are TGCGCCAGCCTAGATCCAGGGACAGGGGGGACCGGGGAGCTGTTTTTT.

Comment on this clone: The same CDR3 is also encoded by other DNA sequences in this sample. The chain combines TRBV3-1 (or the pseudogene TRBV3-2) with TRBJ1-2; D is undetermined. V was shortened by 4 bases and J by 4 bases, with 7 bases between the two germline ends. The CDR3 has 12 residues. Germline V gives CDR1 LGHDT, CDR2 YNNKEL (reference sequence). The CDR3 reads CASSPGSYGYTF. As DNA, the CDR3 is TGTGCCAGCAGCCCCGGGAGCTATGGCTACACCTTC.

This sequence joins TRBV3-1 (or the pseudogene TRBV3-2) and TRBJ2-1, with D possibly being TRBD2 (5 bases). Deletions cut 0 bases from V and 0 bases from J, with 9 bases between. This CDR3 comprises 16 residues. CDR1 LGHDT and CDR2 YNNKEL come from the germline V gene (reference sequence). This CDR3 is CASSQDPGSSYNEQFF. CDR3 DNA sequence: TGTGCCAGCAGCCAAGATCCGGGGAGCTCCTACAATGAGCAGTTCTTC.

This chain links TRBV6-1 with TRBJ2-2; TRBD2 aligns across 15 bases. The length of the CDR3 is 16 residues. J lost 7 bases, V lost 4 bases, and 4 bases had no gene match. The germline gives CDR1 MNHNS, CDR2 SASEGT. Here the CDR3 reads CASSGSGLAGGGELFF. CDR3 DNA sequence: TGTGCCAGCAGTGGATCGGGACTAGCGGGGGGCGGGGAGCTGTTTTTT.

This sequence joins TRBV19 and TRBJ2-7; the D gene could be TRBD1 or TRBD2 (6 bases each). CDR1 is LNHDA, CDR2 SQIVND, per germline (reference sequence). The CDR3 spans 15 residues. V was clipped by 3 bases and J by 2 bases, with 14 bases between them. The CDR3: CASSMREGGPYEQYF. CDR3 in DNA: TGTGCCAGTAGTATGAGAGAGGGGGGACCCTACGAGCAGTACTTC.

CDR3 nucleotides: TGTGCCAGTAGGCCTAGCGGGGCACTCCAAGAGACCCAGTACTTC. Translating gives CASRPSGALQETQYF. This rearrangement joins TRBV19 to TRBJ2-5; 9 bases line up with TRBD2. Germline V CDR1 and CDR2: LNHDA, SQIVND (reference sequence). The junction had 6 bases not matched to a gene; V was cut back by 6 bases and J by 1 base. The CDR3 spans 15 residues.

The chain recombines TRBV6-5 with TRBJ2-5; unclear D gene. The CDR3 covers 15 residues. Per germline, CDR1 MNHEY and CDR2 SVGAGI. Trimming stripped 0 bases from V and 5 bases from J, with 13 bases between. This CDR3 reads CASSYSTGVRETQYF. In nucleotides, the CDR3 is TGTGCCAGCAGTTACTCGACTGGCGTTAGGGAGACCCAGTACTTC.

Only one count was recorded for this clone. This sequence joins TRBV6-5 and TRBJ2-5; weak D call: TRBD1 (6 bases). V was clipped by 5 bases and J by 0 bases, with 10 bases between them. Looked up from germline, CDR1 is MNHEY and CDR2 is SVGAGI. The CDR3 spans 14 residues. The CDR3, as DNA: TGTGCCAGCAGTCACACAGGGAACCAAGAGACCCAGTACTTC. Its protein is CASSHTGNQETQYF.

CDR3 sequence: CASSTGHTGSETQYF. In DNA form, the CDR3 reads TGCGCCAGCAGCACCGGACATACCGGGTCGGAGACCCAGTACTTC. The genes are TRBV5-1 and TRBJ2-5, with D perhaps TRBD1 (5 bases). Trimming took off 4 bases at V and 5 bases at J, with 18 bases between the two ends. Germline lookup yields CDR1 SGHRS and CDR2 YFSETQ. The CDR3 sequence is 15 residues long.

The CDR3 DNA is TGCGCCAGCAGCTTGGAGGCAGGGGGCGATGAGCAGTTCTTC. Translated: CASSLEAGGDEQFF. J is TRBJ2-1 and V is TRBV5-1; TRBD1 aligns across 8 bases. Germline V gene sequence: CDR1 SGHRS, CDR2 YFSETQ. J was trimmed by 8 bases and V by 0 bases; bases with no gene match: 4. CDR3 length: 14 amino acids.

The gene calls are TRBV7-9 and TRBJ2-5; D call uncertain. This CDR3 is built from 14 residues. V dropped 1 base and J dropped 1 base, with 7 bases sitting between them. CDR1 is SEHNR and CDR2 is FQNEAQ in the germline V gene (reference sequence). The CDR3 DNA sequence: TGTGCCAGCAGCTTAGGTGCAGGCCAAGAGACCCAGTACTTC. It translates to CASSLGAGQETQYF. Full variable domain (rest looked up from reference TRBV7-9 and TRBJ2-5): DTGVSQNPRHKITKRGQNVTFRCDPISEHNRLYWYRQTLGQGPEFLTYFQNEAQLEKSRLLSDRFSAERPKGSFSTLEIQRTEQGDSAMYLCASSLGAGQETQYFGPGTRLLVL.

DNA for the CDR3: TGTGCCAGCAGCCATTGGGAAGGGCAAGAGACCCAGTACTTC. Residues: CASSHWEGQETQYF. V is TRBV3-1 (or the pseudogene TRBV3-2) and J is TRBJ2-5; D unresolved. Germline loops: CDR1 LGHDT, CDR2 YNNKEL (reference sequence). The ends were cut back, 3 bases at V and 2 bases at J, with 10 bases in the middle. The CDR3 has 14 residues.

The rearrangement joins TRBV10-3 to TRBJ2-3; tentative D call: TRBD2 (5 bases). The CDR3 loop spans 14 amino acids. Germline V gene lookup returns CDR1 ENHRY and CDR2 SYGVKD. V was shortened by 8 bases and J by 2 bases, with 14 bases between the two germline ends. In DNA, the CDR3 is TGTGCCATCGAGGGAGACCAAGTCACAGATACGCAGTATTTT. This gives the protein CAIEGDQVTDTQYF.

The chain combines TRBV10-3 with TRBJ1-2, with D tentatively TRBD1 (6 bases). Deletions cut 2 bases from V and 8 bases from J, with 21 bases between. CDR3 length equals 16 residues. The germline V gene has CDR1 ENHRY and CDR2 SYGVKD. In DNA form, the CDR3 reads TGTGCCATCAGTGAGGCTCAGGGGTTGGATCGGGGAGGCTACACCTTC. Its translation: CAISEAQGLDRGGYTF.

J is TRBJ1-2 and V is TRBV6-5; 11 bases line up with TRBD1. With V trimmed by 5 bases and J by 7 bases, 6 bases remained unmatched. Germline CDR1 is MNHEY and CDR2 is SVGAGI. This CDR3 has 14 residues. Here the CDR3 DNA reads TGTGCCAGCAGTAACCGGGACAGGGGGTTTGGCTACACCTTC. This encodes CASSNRDRGFGYTF.

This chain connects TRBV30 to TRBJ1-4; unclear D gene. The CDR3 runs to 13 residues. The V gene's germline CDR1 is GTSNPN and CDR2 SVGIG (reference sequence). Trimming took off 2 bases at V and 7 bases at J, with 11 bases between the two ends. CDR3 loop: CAWSRPGIEKLFF. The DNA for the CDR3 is TGTGCCTGGAGTAGACCCGGGATTGAAAAACTGTTTTTT.

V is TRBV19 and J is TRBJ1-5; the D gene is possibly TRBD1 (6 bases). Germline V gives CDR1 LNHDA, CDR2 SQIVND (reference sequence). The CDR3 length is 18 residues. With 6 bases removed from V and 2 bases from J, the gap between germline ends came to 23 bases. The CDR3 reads CASSPRYLSGVGNQPQHF. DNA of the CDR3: TGTGCCAGTAGCCCGAGATATCTATCAGGGGTTGGCAATCAGCCCCAGCATTTT.

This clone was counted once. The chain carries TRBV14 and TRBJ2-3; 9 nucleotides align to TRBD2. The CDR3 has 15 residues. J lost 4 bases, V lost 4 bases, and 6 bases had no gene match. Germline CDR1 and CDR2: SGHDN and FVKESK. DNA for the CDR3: TGTGCCAGCAGCCCGCGGGGGGGCCGTGCAGATACGCAGTATTTT. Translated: CASSPRGGRADTQYF.

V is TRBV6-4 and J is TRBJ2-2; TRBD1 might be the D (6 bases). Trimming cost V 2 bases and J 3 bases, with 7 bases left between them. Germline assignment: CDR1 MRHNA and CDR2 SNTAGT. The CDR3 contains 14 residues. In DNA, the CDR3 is TGTGCCAGCAGTGACCCAGGGGACACCGGGGAGCTGTTTTTT. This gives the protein CASSDPGDTGELFF.

Written as DNA, the CDR3 is TGTGCCTGGAGTGACCATGGGGGAGTCAGGGCCGGGGAGCTGTTTTTT. Protein: CAWSDHGGVRAGELFF. The chain joins TRBV30 to TRBJ2-2, with D possibly being TRBD1 or TRBD2 (5 bases each). This CDR3 contains 16 residues. Trimming left V 1 base short and J 6 bases short, with 18 bases between. Germline CDR1 and CDR2: GTSNPN and SVGIG (reference sequence).

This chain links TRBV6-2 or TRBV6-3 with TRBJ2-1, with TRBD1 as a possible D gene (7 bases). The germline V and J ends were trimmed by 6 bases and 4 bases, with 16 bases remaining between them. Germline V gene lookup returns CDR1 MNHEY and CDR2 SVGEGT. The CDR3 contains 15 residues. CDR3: CASSPGGLGYNEQFF. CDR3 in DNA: TGTGCCAGCAGCCCAGGGGGGCTAGGGTACAATGAGCAGTTCTTC.

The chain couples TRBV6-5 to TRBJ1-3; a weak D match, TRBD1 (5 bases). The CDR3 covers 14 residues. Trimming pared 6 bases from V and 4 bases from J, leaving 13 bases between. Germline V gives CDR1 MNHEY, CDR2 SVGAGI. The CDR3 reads CASRAAGPGNTIYF. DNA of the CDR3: TGTGCCAGCAGGGCGGCGGGGCCCGGAAACACCATATATTTT.

CDR3 in amino acids: CASRRTGTDNEKLFF. The DNA of the CDR3 is TGTGCCAGCAGGCGAACCGGGACAGACAATGAAAAACTGTTTTTT. The chain combines TRBV7-2 with TRBJ1-4; 7 bases line up with TRBD1. Trimming at V came to 6 bases and at J to 5 bases, leaving 9 bases not matched to a gene. Germline V CDR1 and CDR2: SGHTA, FQGNSA. This CDR3 has 15 residues.

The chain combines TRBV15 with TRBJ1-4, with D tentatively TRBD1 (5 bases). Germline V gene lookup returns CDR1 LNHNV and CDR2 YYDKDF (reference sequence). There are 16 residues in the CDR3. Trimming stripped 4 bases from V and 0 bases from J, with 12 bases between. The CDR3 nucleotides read TGTGCCACCAGCACCCGGGGACTCGCAACTAATGAAAAACTGTTTTTT. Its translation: CATSTRGLATNEKLFF.

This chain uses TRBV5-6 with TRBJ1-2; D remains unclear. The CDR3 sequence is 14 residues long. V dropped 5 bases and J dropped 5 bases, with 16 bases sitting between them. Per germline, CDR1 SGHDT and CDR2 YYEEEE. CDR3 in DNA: TGTGCCAGCAGTTCGGATACCGACCAGTATGGCTACACCTTC. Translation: CASSSDTDQYGYTF.

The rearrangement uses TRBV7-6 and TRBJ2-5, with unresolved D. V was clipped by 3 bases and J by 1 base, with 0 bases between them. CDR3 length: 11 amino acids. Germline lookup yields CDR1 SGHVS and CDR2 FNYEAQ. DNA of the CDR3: TGTGCCAGCAGCTTCCAAGAGACCCAGTACTTC. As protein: CASSFQETQYF.

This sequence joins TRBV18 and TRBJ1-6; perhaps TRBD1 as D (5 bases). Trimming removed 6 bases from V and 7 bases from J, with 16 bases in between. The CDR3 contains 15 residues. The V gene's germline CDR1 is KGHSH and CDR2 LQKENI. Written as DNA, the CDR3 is TGTGCCAGCTCGGGGGGACTGTTGATAAATTCACCCCTCCACTTT. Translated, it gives CASSGGLLINSPLHF.

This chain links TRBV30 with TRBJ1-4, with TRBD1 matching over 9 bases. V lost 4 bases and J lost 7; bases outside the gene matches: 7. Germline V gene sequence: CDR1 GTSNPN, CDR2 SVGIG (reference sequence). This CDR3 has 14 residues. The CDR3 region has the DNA TGTGCCTGGAACCGCGGGACAGGGCTTGAAAAACTGTTTTTT. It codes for CAWNRGTGLEKLFF.